This T cell receptor (beta chain) was captured in a study of CD8+CD57+ T cells in acquired aplastic anemia. The overall study: Each DNA sample taken from sorted CD4+ and CD8+ cells came to 3.2 ug on average. About 10 million reads were obtained on average for healthy donor CD4+ cells.

The study profiled TCR beta VDJ and CDR3 using genomic DNA as template. A single record per CDR3 protein comes from TCRdb applying MiXCR to the reads. The sample has about 160,000 distinct CDR3 sequences; around 40% are singletons. As regards this clonotype: As yet, its antigen is unknown.

General study findings and limits: A significant difference in CD8+ Simpson's diversity between patients and controls was not found. Patients had about 31 CD8+ CDR3 sequences in common with controls (the shared set).

Sequencing used sorted CD4+, CD8+, or CD8+CD57+ T cells (not recorded which) from PBMCs. The sequence came from a human donor in good health.

The CDR3 nucleotides are TGTGCCAGCAGTTACTCGTTGGTCAATGAGCAGTTCTTC. Its protein product is CASSYSLVNEQFF. The V gene is TRBV6-5, the J gene TRBJ2-1; D is uncertain. Germline loops: CDR1 MNHEY, CDR2 SVGAGI. This CDR3 is built from 13 residues. Trimming took 0 bases from V and 6 from J, leaving 6 bases between them.